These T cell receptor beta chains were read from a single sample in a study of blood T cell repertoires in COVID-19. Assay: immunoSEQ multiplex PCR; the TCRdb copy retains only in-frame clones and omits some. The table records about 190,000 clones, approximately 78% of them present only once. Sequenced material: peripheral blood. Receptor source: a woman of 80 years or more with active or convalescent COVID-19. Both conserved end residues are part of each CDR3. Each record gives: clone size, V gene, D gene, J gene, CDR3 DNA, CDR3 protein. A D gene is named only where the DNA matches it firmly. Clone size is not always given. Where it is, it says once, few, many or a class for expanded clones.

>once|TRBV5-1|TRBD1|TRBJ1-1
TGCGCCAGCAGCCTAGACAGGGGTAACACTGAAGCTTTCTTT
CASSLDRGNTEAFF
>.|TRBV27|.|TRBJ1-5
TGTGCCAGCAGTTTATTCCTGGGGCGCAATCAGCCCCAGCATTTT
CASSLFLGRNQPQHF
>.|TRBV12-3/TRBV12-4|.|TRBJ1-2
TGTGCCAGCAGCCCAGGGCTTTACGGCTACACCTTC
CASSPGLYGYTF
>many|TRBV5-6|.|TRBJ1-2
TGTGCCAGCAGCCCCGGCGGTCGGGGATTGGGGGGCTACACCTTC
CASSPGGRGLGGYTF
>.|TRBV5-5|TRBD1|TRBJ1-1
TGTGCCAGCAGCAGAGCAGGGGGCGTGGGTGAAGCTTTCTTT
CASSRAGGVGEAFF
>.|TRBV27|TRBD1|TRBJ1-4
TGTGCCACCAGACCCCAGGGGGCGACTAATGAAAAACTGTTTTTT
CATRPQGATNEKLFF
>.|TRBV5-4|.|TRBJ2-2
TGTGCCAGCAGCTCACCGGGACAATCGAACACCGGGGAGCTGTTTTTT
CASSSPGQSNTGELFF
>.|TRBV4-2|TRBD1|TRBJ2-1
TGTGCCAGCAGCCAAGGACAGGGGGTCGCCAATGAGCAGTTCTTC
CASSQGQGVANEQFF
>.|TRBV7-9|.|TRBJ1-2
TGTGCCAGCAGCGGGGGCAGCGGCTATGGCTACACCTTC
CASSGGSGYGYTF
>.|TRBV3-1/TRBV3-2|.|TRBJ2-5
TGTGCCAGCAGCCAAGACCCCCGACACGGTGAGACCCAGTACTTC
CASSQDPRHGETQYF
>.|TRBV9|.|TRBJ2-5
TGTGCCAGCGCTCGAGGGAGCCAAGAGACCCAGTACTTC
CASARGSQETQYF
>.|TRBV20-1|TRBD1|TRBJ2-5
TGCAGTGCTAGTCCATGGGACAGCCTCCCAGGGGCCCAGTACTTC
CSASPWDSLPGAQYF
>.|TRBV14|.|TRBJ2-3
TGTGCCAGCAGCCAAGAGGCGTTCATCCGGGGGGCCGAGCCAGATACGCAGTATTTT
CASSQEAFIRGAEPDTQYF
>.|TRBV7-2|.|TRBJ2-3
TGTGCCAGCAGCTTACCTGGCACAGATACGCAGTATTTT
CASSLPGTDTQYF
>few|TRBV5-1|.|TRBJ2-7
TGCGCCAGCAGCGCGAAACAGGGTTACTCCTACGAGCAGTACTTC
CASSAKQGYSYEQYF
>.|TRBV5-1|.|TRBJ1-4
TGCGCCAGCAGGGACCAGGGAACTAATGAAAAACTGTTTTTT
CASRDQGTNEKLFF
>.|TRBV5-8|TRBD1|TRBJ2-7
TGTGCCAGCAGCAGGGTACCGGGACAGGGGAATCACGAGCAGTACTTC
CASSRVPGQGNHEQYF
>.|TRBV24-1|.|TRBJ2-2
TGTGCCACCAGTGCTGGGGAGGCGGCCGGGGAGCTGTTTTTT
CATSAGEAAGELFF